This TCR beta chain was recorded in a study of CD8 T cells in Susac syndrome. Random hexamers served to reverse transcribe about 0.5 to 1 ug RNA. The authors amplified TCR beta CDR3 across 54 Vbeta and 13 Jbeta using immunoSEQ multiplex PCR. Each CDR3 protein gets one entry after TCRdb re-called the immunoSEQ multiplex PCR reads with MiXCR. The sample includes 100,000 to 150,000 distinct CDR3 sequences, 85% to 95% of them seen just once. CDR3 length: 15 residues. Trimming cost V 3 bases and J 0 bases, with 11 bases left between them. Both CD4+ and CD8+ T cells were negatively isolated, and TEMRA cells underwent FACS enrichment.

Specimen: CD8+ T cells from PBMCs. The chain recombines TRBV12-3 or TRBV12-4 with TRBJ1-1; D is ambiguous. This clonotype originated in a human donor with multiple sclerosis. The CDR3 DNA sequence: TGTGCCAGCAGTTTTGGCCCTACCTTGAACACTGAAGCTTTCTTT. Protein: CASSFGPTLNTEAFF.